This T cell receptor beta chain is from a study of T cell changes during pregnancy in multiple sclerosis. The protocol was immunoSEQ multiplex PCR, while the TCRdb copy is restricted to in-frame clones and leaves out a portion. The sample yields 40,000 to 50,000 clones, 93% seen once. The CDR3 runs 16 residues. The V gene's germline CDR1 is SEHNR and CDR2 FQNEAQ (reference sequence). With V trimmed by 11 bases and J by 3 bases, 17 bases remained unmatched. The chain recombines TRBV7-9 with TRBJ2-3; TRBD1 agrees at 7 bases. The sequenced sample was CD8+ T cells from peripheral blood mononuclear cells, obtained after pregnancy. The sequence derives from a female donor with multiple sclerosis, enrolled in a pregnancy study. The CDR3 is CAGLPTGARGTDTQYF. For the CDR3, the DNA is TGTGCCGGCCTCCCAACAGGGGCCAGAGGGACAGATACGCAGTATTTT.